The entry below describes one TCR beta chain. Responders (roughly 200,000, CFSE-labeled) were co-plated with roughly 200,000 irradiated, violet-dye-labeled stimulators. CDR3 length: 16 amino acids. Germline V gives CDR1 SGHRS, CDR2 YFSETQ. V lost 3 bases, J lost 4 bases, and 12 bases stayed unmatched. The source of the sample is a study of graft-versus-host responses after intestinal transplantation. Clones were sequenced by immunoSEQ multiplex PCR, and TCRdb holds only the in-frame ones, with some missing. Of over 15,000 clones listed, approximately 37% are singletons. This clonotype was sampled from a human patient who received an intestinal transplant. The starting material was alloreactive CD8+ T cells from a mixed lymphocyte reaction culture, obtained before intestinal transplant. Regarding subset: CFSE-low proliferating T cells sorted from approximately 6-day pre-transplant mixed lymphocyte reaction (GvH or HvG direction). This chain connects TRBV5-1 to TRBJ2-5; 7 bases align to TRBD1. This CDR3 is CASSSFSTGVGETQYF. The CDR3 bases are TGCGCCAGCAGCTCATTTTCTACAGGGGTCGGAGAGACCCAGTACTTC. The full variable domain, rest sourced from reference TRBV5-1 and TRBJ2-5, is KAGVTQTPRYLIKTRGQQVTLSCSPISGHRSVSWYQQTPGQGLQFLFEYFSETQRNKGNFPGRFSGRQFSNSRSEMNVSTLELGDSALYLCASSSFSTGVGETQYFGPGTRLLVL.